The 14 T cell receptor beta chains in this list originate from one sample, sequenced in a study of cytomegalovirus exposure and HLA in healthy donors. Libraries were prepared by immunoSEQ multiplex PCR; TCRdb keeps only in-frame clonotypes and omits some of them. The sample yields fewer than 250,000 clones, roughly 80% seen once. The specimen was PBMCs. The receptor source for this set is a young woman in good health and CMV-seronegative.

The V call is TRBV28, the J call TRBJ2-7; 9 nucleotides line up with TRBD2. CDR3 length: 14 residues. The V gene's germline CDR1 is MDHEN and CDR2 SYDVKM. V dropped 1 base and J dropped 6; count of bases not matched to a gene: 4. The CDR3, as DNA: TGTGCCAGCAGTTTATTAGGGACTAGCCGCGAGCAGTACTTC. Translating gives CASSLLGTSREQYF.

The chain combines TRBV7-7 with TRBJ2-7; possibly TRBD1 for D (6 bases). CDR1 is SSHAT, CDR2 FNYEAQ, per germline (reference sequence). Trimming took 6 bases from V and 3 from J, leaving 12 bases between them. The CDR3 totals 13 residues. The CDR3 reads CASSSGQNYEQYF. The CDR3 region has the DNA TGTGCCAGCAGTTCGGGACAAAACTACGAGCAGTACTTC.

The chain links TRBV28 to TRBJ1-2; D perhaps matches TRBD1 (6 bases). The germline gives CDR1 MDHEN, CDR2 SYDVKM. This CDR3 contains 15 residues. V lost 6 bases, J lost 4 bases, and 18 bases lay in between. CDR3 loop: CASRPSKTGTYGYTF. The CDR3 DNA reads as TGTGCCAGCAGACCTTCAAAAACAGGGACCTATGGCTACACCTTC.

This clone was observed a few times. The CDR3 region has the DNA TGTGCCAGCAGTGAGAGGTATAATTCACCCCTCCACTTT. This encodes CASSERYNSPLHF. V gene TRBV2 combines with J gene TRBJ1-6; D call uncertain. In germline, CDR1 is SNHLY, CDR2 FYNNEI. The germline V and J ends were trimmed by 3 bases and 4 bases, with 4 bases remaining between them. This CDR3 contains 13 residues.

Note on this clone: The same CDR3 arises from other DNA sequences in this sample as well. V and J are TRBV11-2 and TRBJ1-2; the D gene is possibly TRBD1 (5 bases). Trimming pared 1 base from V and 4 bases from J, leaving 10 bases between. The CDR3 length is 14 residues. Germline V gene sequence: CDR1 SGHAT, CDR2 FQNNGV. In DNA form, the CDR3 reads TGTGCCAGCAGCTTAGGCGGGACGGCCTATGGCTACACCTTC. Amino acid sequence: CASSLGGTAYGYTF.

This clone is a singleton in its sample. Here the CDR3 reads CAWSVLMGGAGGNTGELFF. The DNA for the CDR3 is TGTGCCTGGAGCGTGTTAATGGGTGGAGCGGGGGGGAACACCGGGGAGCTGTTTTTT. The chain combines TRBV30 with TRBJ2-2, with TRBD2 matching over 9 bases. The J segment lost 1 base and the V segment lost 3 bases, leaving 15 bases of the junction unmatched. CDR3 length: 19 amino acids. Germline V gene data show CDR1 as GTSNPN and CDR2 as SVGIG (reference sequence).

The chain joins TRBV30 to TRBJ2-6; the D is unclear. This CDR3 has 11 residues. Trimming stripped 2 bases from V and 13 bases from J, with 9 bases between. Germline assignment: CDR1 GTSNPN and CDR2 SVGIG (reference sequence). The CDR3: CAWSQNAVLTF. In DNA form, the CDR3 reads TGTGCCTGGAGTCAGAACGCGGTCCTGACTTTC.

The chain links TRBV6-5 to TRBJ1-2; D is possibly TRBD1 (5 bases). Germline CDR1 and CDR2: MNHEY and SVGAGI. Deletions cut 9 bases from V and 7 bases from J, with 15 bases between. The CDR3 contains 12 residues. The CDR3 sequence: CASRGRGAGYTF. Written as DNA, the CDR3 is TGTGCCAGTCGGGGCCGAGGGGCTGGCTACACCTTC.

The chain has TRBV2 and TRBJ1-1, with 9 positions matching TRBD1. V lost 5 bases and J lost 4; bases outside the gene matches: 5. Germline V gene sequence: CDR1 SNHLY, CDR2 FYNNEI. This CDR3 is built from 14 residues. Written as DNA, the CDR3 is TGTGCCAGCAGTTTGGACAGGGGCACCACTGAAGCTTTCTTT. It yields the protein CASSLDRGTTEAFF.

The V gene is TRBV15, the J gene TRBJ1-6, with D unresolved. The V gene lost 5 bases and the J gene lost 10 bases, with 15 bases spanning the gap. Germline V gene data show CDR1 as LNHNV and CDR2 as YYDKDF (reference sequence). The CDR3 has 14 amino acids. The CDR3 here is CATSQQFSGSPLHF. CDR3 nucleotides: TGTGCCACCAGCCAACAGTTTTCGGGCTCACCCCTCCACTTT.

CDR3 sequence (DNA): TGTGCCAGCAGCTTAGGGTCAGTAAATCAGCCCCAGCATTTT. It translates to CASSLGSVNQPQHF. This chain joins TRBV11-2 and TRBJ1-5, with no clear D. From germline, CDR1 is SGHAT and CDR2 FQNNGV. The CDR3 extends over 14 amino acids. Trimming shortened V by 1 base and J by 4 bases, and 8 bases separated the two germline ends.

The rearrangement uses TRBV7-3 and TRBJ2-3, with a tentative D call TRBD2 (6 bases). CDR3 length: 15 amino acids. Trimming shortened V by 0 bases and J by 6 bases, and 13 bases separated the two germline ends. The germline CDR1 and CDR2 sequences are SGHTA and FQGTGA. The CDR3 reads CASSLTFGGRDTQYF. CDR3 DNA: TGTGCCAGCAGCTTAACGTTTGGAGGGCGGGATACGCAGTATTTT. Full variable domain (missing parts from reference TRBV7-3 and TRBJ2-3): GAGVSQTPSNKVTEKGKYVELRCDPISGHTALYWYRQSLGQGPEFLIYFQGTGAADDSGLPNDRFFAVRPEGSVSTLKIQRTERGDSAVYLCASSLTFGGRDTQYFGPGTRLTVL.

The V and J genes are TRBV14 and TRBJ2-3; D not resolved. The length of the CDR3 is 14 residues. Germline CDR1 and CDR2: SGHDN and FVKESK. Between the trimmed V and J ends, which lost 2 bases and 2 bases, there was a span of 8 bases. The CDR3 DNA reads TGTGCCAGCAGCCAATTGCAGCACACAGATACGCAGTATTTT. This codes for CASSQLQHTDTQYF. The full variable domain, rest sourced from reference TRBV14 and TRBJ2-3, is EAGVTQFPSHSVIEKGQTVTLRCDPISGHDNLYWYRRVMGKEIKFLLHFVKESKQDESGMPNNRFLAERTGGTYSTLKVQPAELEDSGVYFCASSQLQHTDTQYFGPGTRLTVL.

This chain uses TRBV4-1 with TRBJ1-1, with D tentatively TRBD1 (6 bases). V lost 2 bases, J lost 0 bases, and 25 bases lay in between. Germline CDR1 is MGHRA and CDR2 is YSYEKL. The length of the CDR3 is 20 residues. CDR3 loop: CASSQLLRDTKRRLNTEAFF. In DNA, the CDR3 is TGCGCCAGCAGCCAACTACTCCGGGACACTAAGAGGAGGTTGAACACTGAAGCTTTCTTT.